The 15 T cell receptor beta chains below come from one sample, sequenced in a study of blood T cells in healthy people across ages. Together with a sample-barcoded 5' primer, a J-beta primer mix was included in a second PCR lasting about 7 to 11 cycles. MiXCR, applied by TCRdb to the 5' RACE reads, yields one record per CDR3 protein. Here the sample spans 630,000 or so distinct CDR3 sequences, about 30% being singletons. Sequencing input: blood. These receptors all stem from a woman of 80 years or more in good health.

The sample holds many counts of this clonotype. The J gene is TRBJ2-5, the V gene TRBV9, with 7 bases identical to TRBD1. Germline values: CDR1 SGDLS, CDR2 YYNGEE. The CDR3 loop spans 15 amino acids. The junction had 10 bases not matched to a gene; V was cut back by 4 bases and J by 4 bases. The CDR3 coding sequence is TGTGCCAGCAGCCCCCGGGACAGTCGTACAGAGACCCAGTACTTC. Protein sequence: CASSPRDSRTETQYF.

About this clonotype: One base away lies a much larger clone, so this may be a sequencing read error. V gene TRBV29-1 combines with J gene TRBJ2-7; no clear D gene. The CDR3 consists of 13 residues. The V gene's germline CDR1 is SQVTM and CDR2 ANQGSEA. Trimming took 2 bases from V and 3 from J, leaving 11 bases between them. CDR3 loop: CSVENQANYEQYF. DNA for the CDR3: TGCAGCGTTGAAAACCAGGCCAACTACGAGCAGTACTTC.

The sample holds many counts of this clonotype. This chain connects TRBV20-1 to TRBJ1-5, with 12 nucleotides matching TRBD1. Trimming took 6 bases from V and 7 from J; bases not matched to a gene: 13. The CDR3 extends over 16 amino acids. Germline CDR1 and CDR2: DFQATT and SNEGSKA (reference sequence). In DNA form, the CDR3 reads TGCAGTGCCCAACCCGGGACAGGGGGCTTAGGGCAGCCCCAGCATTTT. This encodes CSAQPGTGGLGQPQHF.

The rearrangement joins TRBV14 to TRBJ1-2, with no clear D. This CDR3 has 13 residues. Germline CDR1 reads SGHDN; CDR2 reads FVKESK. Trimming shortened V by 1 base and J by 3 bases, and 6 bases separated the two germline ends. CDR3 in DNA: TGTGCCAGCAGCCAAGGGACCTACTATGGCTACACCTTC. The encoded protein is CASSQGTYYGYTF.

In regard to this clonotype: A clone one base away is much larger, so this may be a read error. This chain joins TRBV24-1 and TRBJ2-1; TRBD1 matches 9 bases. This CDR3 contains 17 residues. Per the germline V gene, CDR1 is KGHDR and CDR2 is SFDVKD. Germline trimming cut 4 bases from V and 9 bases from J; bases unmatched to any gene: 15. This CDR3 is CATSDGVGGQGRGEQFF. In DNA form, the CDR3 reads TGTGCCACCAGTGACGGCGTCGGGGGACAGGGAAGGGGTGAGCAGTTCTTC.

This clonotype has at least ten counts. DNA for the CDR3: TGTGCCAGCAGCTTAGACCGAGGACACGTAGCTGAGCCCCAGCATTTT. Translating gives CASSLDRGHVAEPQHF. The chain uses TRBV7-2 and TRBJ1-5; maybe TRBD1 (5 bases). V shed 1 base and J shed 8 bases, with 18 bases lying between them. Germline V CDR1 and CDR2: SGHTA, FQGNSA. The CDR3 has 16 residues. The variable domain in full, completed from reference TRBV7-2 and TRBJ1-5, reads GAGVSQSPSNKVTEKGKDVELRCDPISGHTALYWYRQSLGQGLEFLIYFQGNSAPDKSGLPSDRFSAERTGGSVSTLTIQRTQQEDSAVYLCASSLDRGHVAEPQHFGDGTRLSIL.

A word on this clonotype: A much larger clone is a single base away; this may be a read error. This sequence joins TRBV15 and TRBJ1-4; D is uncertain. Germline V gene lookup returns CDR1 LNHNV and CDR2 YYDKDF (reference sequence). The CDR3 spans 16 residues. The CDR3 coding sequence is TGTGCCGCCAGCAGAGATGTAGGAGTACTAAATGAAAAACTGTTTTTT. Its protein product is CAASRDVGVLNEKLFF.

This clonotype showed up many times. The chain is built from TRBV10-3 and TRBJ2-1; D is undetermined. The CDR3 extends over 13 amino acids. V lost 6 bases to trimming and J lost 0 bases, with 6 bases between them. CDR1 is ENHRY, CDR2 SYGVKD, per germline. For the CDR3, the DNA is TGTGCCATCAGGGGGTCCTCCTACAATGAGCAGTTCTTC. It yields the protein CAIRGSSYNEQFF.

This clonotype was detected a few times. V and J are TRBV6-5 and TRBJ1-1; 11 nucleotides align to TRBD1. Germline V gene sequence: CDR1 MNHEY, CDR2 SVGAGI. This CDR3 is built from 17 residues. After removal of 8 bases from V and 0 bases from J, the junction contained 11 bases not matched to a gene. The CDR3 coding sequence is TGTGCCAGCCGGGGACAGGGGGTATCTTTTATGAACACTGAAGCTTTCTTT. As protein: CASRGQGVSFMNTEAFF.

This clonotype came up a few times. The genes are TRBV6-5 and TRBJ1-4; D may be TRBD1 (6 bases). The CDR3 has 14 amino acids. V was cut by 8 bases and J by 0 bases, with 10 bases left in between. Germline CDR1 MNHEY, CDR2 SVGAGI. The CDR3 region has the DNA TGTGCCAGCGGGGACATTTCAACTAATGAAAAACTGTTTTTT. It encodes CASGDISTNEKLFF.

The sample holds a few counts of this clonotype. CDR3 region: CSTTNTEAFF. Written as DNA, the CDR3 is TGCAGCACTACGAACACTGAAGCTTTCTTT. V gene TRBV29-1 combines with J gene TRBJ1-1; D not certain. Germline V lookup: CDR1 SQVTM, CDR2 ANQGSEA. The CDR3 is 10 amino acids. With 8 bases removed from V and 1 base from J, the gap between germline ends came to 5 bases.

This sequence joins TRBV24-1 and TRBJ2-3; 7 nucleotides match TRBD1. Losses at the gene ends were 10 bases for V and 7 bases for J; bases not matched to a gene: 4. The germline V gene has CDR1 KGHDR and CDR2 SFDVKD. The CDR3 is 11 amino acids. The DNA for the CDR3 is TGTGCCACGGGACAGACAAATACGCAGTATTTT. Protein: CATGQTNTQYF.

J is TRBJ2-3 and V is TRBV6-5; D is unresolved. In germline, CDR1 is MNHEY, CDR2 SVGAGI. V was cut by 2 bases and J by 3 bases, with 12 bases left in between. CDR3 size: 15 residues. CDR3 nucleotides: TGTGCCAGCAGTTACGCGAACGACTTAACAGATACGCAGTATTTT. Its translation is CASSYANDLTDTQYF.

This clonotype was seen only a few times. This rearrangement joins TRBV30 to TRBJ1-1, with D tentatively TRBD1 (5 bases). CDR3 length: 15 amino acids. From germline, CDR1 is GTSNPN and CDR2 SVGIG (reference sequence). The ends were cut back, 0 bases at V and 2 bases at J, with 13 bases in the middle. Written as DNA, the CDR3 is TGTGCCTGGAGTGTACATCCCAGGGTCAACACTGAAGCTTTCTTT. Its translation is CAWSVHPRVNTEAFF.

There are a few counts of this clonotype. The CDR3 region has the DNA TGCGCCAGCAGCTTGAGAGCGGGGAGAGAAGAGACCCAGTACTTC. Its translation: CASSLRAGREETQYF. This sequence joins TRBV5-1 and TRBJ2-5; 7 positions match TRBD2. V was clipped by 1 base and J by 3 bases; unmatched bases: 6. The CDR3 is 15 amino acids. Germline values: CDR1 SGHRS, CDR2 YFSETQ.